This is a list of T cell receptor beta chains from one sample in a study of CD8+ T cells in alopecia areata. The data were produced by immunoSEQ multiplex PCR, yet TCRdb's version contains in-frame clones alone and is incomplete. This sample has under 150,000 clones, with more than 55% found just once. What was sequenced was CD8+ T cells sorted from blood. The source is a human donor in good health. CDR3s include the opening cysteine and the closing phenylalanine or tryptophan. D genes are given only for firm matches. Expanded clones get a size class; other rows say once, few or many, or leave the size out.

D | J | size | V | CDR3 | DNA
TRBD2 | TRBJ2-1 | few | TRBV5-1 | CASSLELSGIHNEQFF | TGCGCCAGCAGCTTGGAACTTAGCGGGATCCACAATGAGCAGTTCTTC
- | TRBJ2-7 | - | TRBV29-1 | CSVGQQGEDEQYF | TGCAGCGTTGGCCAGCAGGGGGAGGACGAGCAGTACTTC
- | TRBJ2-3 | - | TRBV13 | CASNKGSTDTQYF | TGTGCCAGCAACAAGGGGAGCACAGATACGCAGTATTTT
TRBD1 | TRBJ1-4 | once | TRBV2 | CASSWDRESTNEKLFF | TGTGCCAGCTCATGGGACAGGGAGTCAACTAATGAAAAACTGTTTTTT
- | TRBJ1-5 | - | TRBV15 | CATAQASGNQPQHF | TGTGCCACCGCTCAGGCCTCGGGCAATCAGCCCCAGCATTTT
TRBD2 | TRBJ2-7 | - | TRBV2 | CASIAGRTYEQYF | TGTGCCAGCATAGCGGGAAGAACCTACGAGCAGTACTTC
- | TRBJ2-5 | - | TRBV5-4 | CASSLSPIQETQYF | TGTGCCAGCAGCTTGTCCCCCATCCAAGAGACCCAGTACTTC
TRBD1 | TRBJ1-1 | - | TRBV7-9 | CASSFLRMDRGPAAFF | TGTGCCAGCAGCTTCCTTCGAATGGACAGGGGACCTGCAGCTTTCTTT
- | TRBJ1-2 | - | TRBV7-9 | CASSLGGRTYGYTF | TGTGCCAGCAGCTTAGGGGGACGGACCTATGGCTACACCTTC
- | TRBJ1-2 | - | TRBV30 | CAWSVPFLAPWGLYGYTF | TGTGCCTGGAGTGTACCGTTTTTGGCACCCTGGGGGCTCTATGGCTACACCTTC
- | TRBJ1-5 | - | TRBV6-1 | CASSDSYSNQPQHF | TGTGCCAGCAGCGACAGCTATAGCAATCAGCCCCAGCATTTT
- | TRBJ1-1 | - | TRBV6-6 | CASSLGANTEAFF | TGTGCCAGCAGTCTGGGGGCAAACACTGAAGCTTTCTTT
- | TRBJ2-5 | - | TRBV20-1 | CSASYQETQYF | TGCAGTGCTAGCTACCAAGAGACCCAGTACTTC
TRBD1 | TRBJ2-2 | - | TRBV9 | CASSGRDRGTTGELFF | TGTGCCAGCAGCGGCCGGGACAGGGGTACCACCGGGGAGCTGTTTTTT
- | TRBJ1-5 | - | TRBV11-2 | CASSLATGQPQHF | TGTGCCAGCAGCTTAGCCACGGGTCAGCCCCAGCATTTT
TRBD2 | TRBJ2-1 | - | TRBV29-1 | CSVVTSGDFEQFF | TGCAGCGTCGTGACTAGCGGGGATTTTGAGCAGTTCTTC
- | TRBJ1-2 | - | TRBV29-1 | CSVAARGGYTF | TGCAGCGTTGCCGCCAGGGGTGGCTACACCTTC
- | TRBJ2-4 | - | TRBV29-1 | CSVEGRESIQYF | TGCAGCGTTGAGGGGCGGGAAAGCATTCAGTACTTC
- | TRBJ2-2 | - | TRBV6-5 | CASSYSDRTGELFF | TGTGCCAGCAGTTACTCCGACCGCACCGGGGAGCTGTTTTTT
- | TRBJ1-1 | - | TRBV30 | CAWNLETEAFF | TGTGCCTGGAATCTGGAAACTGAAGCTTTCTTT
- | TRBJ1-5 | many | TRBV2 | CASSEVAGGQPQHF | TGTGCCAGCAGTGAAGTTGCCGGGGGCCAGCCCCAGCATTTT
- | TRBJ2-5 | few | TRBV5-1 | CASSFRTSQETQYF | TGCGCCAGCAGCTTCAGAACCTCCCAAGAGACCCAGTACTTC
- | TRBJ1-1 | - | TRBV6-5 | CASSSVGGEPNTEAFF | TGTGCCAGCAGTTCTGTGGGGGGTGAGCCGAACACTGAAGCTTTCTTT
TRBD2 | TRBJ2-5 | once | TRBV9 | CASSPSGLAGGEPQYF | TGTGCCAGCAGCCCGTCGGGACTAGCGGGAGGGGAGCCCCAGTACTTC
TRBD2 | TRBJ2-7 | few | TRBV29-1 | CSVILAGVYEQYF | TGCAGCGTTATTCTAGCGGGAGTCTACGAGCAGTACTTC
- | TRBJ2-3 | - | TRBV23-1 | CATLRLFPPDTQYF | TGCGCCACCCTCCGGCTATTCCCCCCAGATACGCAGTATTTT
- | TRBJ2-5 | few | TRBV23-1 | CASSHSLPDFQETQYF | TGCGCCAGCAGTCATTCACTTCCGGACTTCCAAGAGACCCAGTACTTC
- | TRBJ2-5 | - | TRBV29-1 | CSGATVPQGGETQYF | TGCAGCGGGGCGACTGTACCACAGGGGGGGGAGACCCAGTACTTC
TRBD2 | TRBJ2-3 | once | TRBV9 | CASSLDWEGSTDTQYF | TGTGCCAGCAGCCTCGATTGGGAGGGTAGCACAGATACGCAGTATTTT
- | TRBJ2-3 | once | TRBV28 | CASSPSGPSDTQYF | TGTGCCAGCAGTCCCTCAGGCCCCTCCGATACGCAGTATTTT
TRBD1 | TRBJ1-1 | - | TRBV7-9 | CASSLYQGASTEAFF | TGTGCCAGCAGCTTATATCAGGGGGCGAGCACTGAAGCTTTCTTT
- | TRBJ1-1 | - | TRBV4-2 | CASSQDGVPEADEAFF | TGTGCCAGCAGCCAAGACGGCGTCCCGGAGGCCGATGAAGCTTTCTTT
TRBD2 | TRBJ2-2 | - | TRBV7-9 | CASTAGVTGELFF | TGTGCCAGCACAGCGGGAGTCACCGGGGAGCTGTTTTTT
TRBD1 | TRBJ2-1 | - | TRBV7-2 | CASSQSGTEFF | TGTGCCAGCAGCCAATCCGGGACAGAATTCTTC
- | TRBJ2-3 | - | TRBV9 | CASSVGWRRTDTQYF | TGTGCCAGCAGCGTAGGGTGGCGGAGGACAGATACGCAGTATTTT
- | TRBJ1-5 | - | TRBV5-6 | CASSLSSEGRNQPQHF | TGTGCCAGCAGCTTGTCCTCCGAGGGCCGGAATCAGCCCCAGCATTTT
- | TRBJ1-1 | - | TRBV15 | CATSRERLGGDTEAFF | TGTGCCACCAGCAGAGAACGTCTTGGCGGGGACACTGAAGCTTTCTTT
TRBD1 | TRBJ2-1 | few | TRBV14 | CASTMLGRGQNNEQFF | TGTGCCAGCACCATGCTAGGAAGGGGGCAAAACAATGAGCAGTTCTTC
TRBD2 | TRBJ2-5 | few | TRBV7-8 | CASSLVGLAGDLRETQYF | TGTGCCAGCAGCTTAGTCGGACTAGCGGGAGACCTAAGAGAAACCCAGTACTTC
- | TRBJ2-2 | - | TRBV29-1 | CSVLVTTGSTGELFF | TGCAGCGTTCTTGTAACAACAGGGAGCACCGGGGAGCTGTTTTTT
- | TRBJ1-4 | - | TRBV27 | CASSPGVGTNEKLFF | TGTGCCAGCAGTCCGGGGGTGGGCACTAATGAAAAACTGTTTTTT
TRBD1 | TRBJ2-7 | - | TRBV5-1 | CASNRQGSSYEQYF | TGCGCCAGCAACCGACAGGGGAGCTCCTACGAGCAGTACTTC
- | TRBJ2-7 | - | TRBV7-2 | CASSPYLPRTAYEQYF | TGTGCCAGCAGCCCTTATCTACCCCGGACAGCCTACGAGCAGTACTTC